Described below is a single TCR beta chain sequence and its context. What it binds is unknown. Germline V CDR1 and CDR2: MDHEN, SYDVKM. This CDR3 region has 15 residues. With UMI labels, 5' RACE was used to prepare the TRB cDNA libraries. TCRdb reprocessed the 5' RACE reads and stores each CDR3 protein as one record, lacking DNA. The sample has 45,000 to 70,000 distinct CDR3 sequences, and its top ten clones hold 20% to 30%. This record belongs to a study of CXCR3-negative and CXCR3-positive naive CD8 T cells. Whole-study findings and limits: Surface CD5 looked about the same in the naive subsets, so the authors worked out TCR strength from TRB CDR3 properties. Diversity proved comparably high across both naive subsets and much lower in memory CD8+ cells.

The rearrangement uses TRBV28 and TRBJ2-1; TCRdb's assignment of TRBD2 cannot be checked, as there is no DNA. The receptor comes from a human donor in good health. Some clones in this sample may be carry-over from other donors' samples. Sequenced material: memory CD8+ T cells from blood. The CDR3 loop reads CASSILATTYNEQFF.